The clone carrying this T cell receptor (beta chain) was picked up many times. What it binds is unknown. Using its own MiXCR run on the 5' RACE reads, TCRdb lists one record per CDR3 protein. The sample lists about 35,000 distinct CDR3 sequences, approximately 21% occurring once. This sample is drawn from a study of T-cell memory formation after mild COVID-19. About the study: TCR clusters mostly belonged to single donors.

V lost 0 bases to trimming and J lost 8 bases; unmatched junction nucleotides: 10. There are 16 residues in the CDR3. Germline V gives CDR1 DFQATT, CDR2 SNEGSKA (reference sequence). Findings and caveats of the study: The study detected some responding clones in pre-infection memory, suggesting cross-reactive memory joined. Contracting clones from day 15 to 85 showed balanced CD4/CD8; later expanders favored CD4+. Researchers could not confirm that second-wave clones peaking on day 37 targeted SARS-CoV-2.

This sequence joins TRBV20-1 and TRBJ2-1, with TRBD2 identical over 10 bases. The source is an adult who had mild COVID-19 (a few samples of this study predate the infection). Cell type and time point are not known. The sequencing sample was made of PBMCs or a T cell subset sorted from them (not recorded which). The CDR3 reads CSARDPSGGPRHEQFF. The CDR3 nucleotides read TGCAGTGCTAGAGATCCTAGCGGGGGACCTAGGCATGAGCAGTTCTTC.